This is a list of T cell receptor beta chains from one sample in a study of T cells in Graves' hyperthyroidism and ophthalmopathy. Via MiXCR, TCRdb re-called the multiplex PCR reads, giving one row per CDR3 protein. The profile covers around 690,000 distinct CDR3 sequences, with 15% to 20% appearing a single time and roughly 16% taken by the ten largest. Sequences were obtained from blood. These receptors all come from a man aged 50 or older with Graves' hyperthyroidism. Each CDR3 is given with its conserved first and last residue. D genes are given only for firm matches. Clone size, where shown, is once, few, many, or a class for clones that have expanded.

CDR3 DNA	CDR3 protein	CDR3 length	clone size	V gene	J gene	D gene
TGTGCCACCAAGTCCGGCAGGAGCTACGAGCAGTACTTC	CATKSGRSYEQYF	13	few	TRBV28	TRBJ2-7	NA
TGTGCCAGCAGGGCTGCCGGGACTAGCAGCTCCTACAATGAGCAGTTCTTC	CASRAAGTSSSYNEQFF	17	few	TRBV5-6	TRBJ2-1	TRBD2
TGTGCCAGCAGATTGCAGGGGGCGATCACCGGGGAGCTGTTTTTT	CASRLQGAITGELFF	15	few	TRBV27	TRBJ2-2	TRBD1
TGTGCCAGCAGTTTAGGAGCGAGCACTGAAGCTTTCTTT	CASSLGASTEAFF	13	many	TRBV28	TRBJ1-1	NA
TGTGCCAGCAGCAAAGGGACTACGGCGGGAGGCACAGATACGCAGTATTTT	CASSKGTTAGGTDTQYF	17	many	TRBV11-1	TRBJ2-3	TRBD2
TGTGCCAGCAGCGACGGACAGGGACCTCAAGAGACCCAGTACTTC	CASSDGQGPQETQYF	15	few	TRBV3-1	TRBJ2-5	TRBD1
TGTGCCAGTAGTATCCTAGATGGAGGGCCTGAGCAGTTCTTC	CASSILDGGPEQFF	14	few	TRBV19	TRBJ2-1	NA
TGTGCCAGCAGCAAGGGCCAGCGGGGACCTGGGGGCAATGAGCAGTTCTTC	CASSKGQRGPGGNEQFF	17	NA	TRBV7-2	TRBJ2-1	TRBD2
TGTGCCAGCAAGTGGGCAGGAGTCTACAATGAGCAGTTCTTC	CASKWAGVYNEQFF	14	many	TRBV2	TRBJ2-1	NA
TGTGCCTGGCGACTAGACTCCTACAATGAGCAGTTCTTC	CAWRLDSYNEQFF	13	many	TRBV30	TRBJ2-1	NA
TGTGCCATCAGTGAGTCCGTGGCCACCCGTGATACGCAGTATTTT	CAISESVATRDTQYF	15	NA	TRBV10-3	TRBJ2-3	NA
TGCAGTGCTAGACCGGGCCCAGCCAACACTGAAGCTTTCTTT	CSARPGPANTEAFF	14	few	TRBV20-1	TRBJ1-1	NA
TGTGCCAGCAGTGAGCTAGCGGGAAGCACAGATACGCAGTATTTT	CASSELAGSTDTQYF	15	many	TRBV2	TRBJ2-3	TRBD2
TGCAGTGCTAGAGACAGGCAGACGTTCTCCTACGAGCAGTACTTC	CSARDRQTFSYEQYF	15	few	TRBV20-1	TRBJ2-7	NA
TGTGCCAGCAGTTTTGAACCGACAGCATTTCGCACAGATACGCAGTATTTT	CASSFEPTAFRTDTQYF	17	many	TRBV12-3/TRBV12-4	TRBJ2-3	NA
TGTGCCAGCATTTCATCATCAGGGGGCCACTACGAGCAGTACTTC	CASISSSGGHYEQYF	15	many	TRBV6-1	TRBJ2-7	TRBD1
TGTGCCAGCAGCTTAGTCAGGACGGGTGATCAGCCCCAGCATTTT	CASSLVRTGDQPQHF	15	NA	TRBV7-2	TRBJ1-5	NA
TGTGCCCACAGGGGGCAAGAGACCCAGTACTTC	CAHRGQETQYF	11	NA	TRBV6-1	TRBJ2-5	TRBD1
TGCAGCGTTGAGGGCCCCCTCCAGAATGAGCAGTTCTTC	CSVEGPLQNEQFF	13	many	TRBV29-1	TRBJ2-1	NA
TGTGCCAGCAGTCAGACAGGGGGATCAGCAGATACGCAGTATTTT	CASSQTGGSADTQYF	15	few	TRBV25-1	TRBJ2-3	TRBD1
TGCGCCAGCAGTGAGTCCCGAGCCGGGGCCAACGTCCTGACTTTC	CASSESRAGANVLTF	15	NA	TRBV10-1	TRBJ2-6	NA
TGTGCCAGCAGACACAGCTTTACCTACGAGCAGTACTTC	CASRHSFTYEQYF	13	NA	TRBV6-1	TRBJ2-7	NA
TGTGCCAGCAGTTTAAGGGGGAATAGAGGTGAAAAACTGTTTTTT	CASSLRGNRGEKLFF	15	few	TRBV27	TRBJ1-4	NA
TGTGCCATCAGGGGGGCCCCTATTACCTACAATGAGCAGTTCTTC	CAIRGAPITYNEQFF	15	once	TRBV10-3	TRBJ2-1	NA
TGTGCCAGCAGCGGAGGGACTAGCGGGAGAGGAGATACGCAGTATTTT	CASSGGTSGRGDTQYF	16	many	TRBV7-3	TRBJ2-3	TRBD2
TGTGCCTGGAGTGCGACTACCGGGACTAGCGGGAGGGCCAGGGATACGCAGTATTTT	CAWSATTGTSGRARDTQYF	19	NA	TRBV30	TRBJ2-3	TRBD2
TGTGCCAGCAGTGGCAGGGGTGGGGGCCGACAAGAGACCCAGTACTTC	CASSGRGGGRQETQYF	16	NA	TRBV2	TRBJ2-5	NA
TGTGCCAGCAACTCACGAGGGGGGAGGCAAGAGACCCAGTACTTC	CASNSRGGRQETQYF	15	few	TRBV28	TRBJ2-5	NA
TGTGCCAGTAGTCCCCGACAGGGGGCCGGCGGGGAGCTGTTTTTT	CASSPRQGAGGELFF	15	many	TRBV19	TRBJ2-2	TRBD1
TGTGCCTGGAGTGTAACCTATGGCTACACCTTC	CAWSVTYGYTF	11	NA	TRBV30	TRBJ1-2	NA
TGTGCCAGCAGTGATTCGACTAGCGGGAAAATCCTCTCCTACAATGAGCAGTTCTTC	CASSDSTSGKILSYNEQFF	19	few	TRBV6-1	TRBJ2-1	TRBD2
TGTGCCAGCAGCACTGGACTAGTACGGGGGCAGTTCTTC	CASSTGLVRGQFF	13	many	TRBV11-2	TRBJ2-1	TRBD2
TGTGCCAGCAGCCAAGGAGACTCCTACGAGCAGTACTTC	CASSQGDSYEQYF	13	many	TRBV3-1	TRBJ2-7	NA